This TCR beta chain was identified during a study of chemoradiotherapy in HPV16-positive cancers (dated by TCRdb to between 2021 and 2024). Background for the entire study: Candidate HPV-specific T-cell clones and common TCR motifs were defined through functional T-cell assays on cells from a couple of HPV16-positive patients. The study set out to ask whether T-cell immunity against the HPV oncoproteins E6 and E7 changes over the course of chemoradiotherapy and whether that immunity affects survival. The candidate HPV-specific TCRs and motifs were then tracked in TCR repertoires from 86 patients with HPV-related cancers.

Library preparation was by the immunoSEQ multiplex PCR assay. In TCRdb, the immuneACCESS table is reduced to in-frame sequences with V and J assigned. These tables do not hold every clone; where another copy was compared, an unresolved V gene accounts for under half, and the others remain unexplained. This sample has roughly 4,000 clones in its table, and around 73% of those were observed once. The top ten clones comprise approximately 12% of the sample. Because repertoires were sampled repeatedly during chemoradiotherapy, clonal expansion in the tumor microenvironment could be followed. Notes on this clone: It lacks a known antigen. Base qualities are not at hand, and no much larger clone is one base apart.

From the cysteine up to the phenylalanine, the CDR3 has a length of 16 residues. The CDR3 DNA has 48 bases and is translated from base 1. The germline V gene (reference sequence) yields SEHNR for CDR1 and FQNEAQ for CDR2. Trimming takes 6 bases from V and 5 bases from J, and the germline ends sit 22 bases apart. On the study overall, not on this receptor specifically: The functional definition of HPV-specific T cells came from only a couple of HPV16-positive patients, and the survival association was reported for HPV16-positive patients. Among HPV16-positive patients, expansion of HPV-responsive T cells during chemoradiotherapy was associated with better recurrence-free survival. Expansion of candidate HPV-specific clones and E7-related TCR motifs was observed in the tumor microenvironment during treatment, whereas no such expansion was observed for non-HPV-specific T cells.

The material was tumor tissue, obtained from a patient who underwent chemoradiotherapy. The rearrangement combines TRBV7-9 with TRBJ2-5; possibly the D gene is TRBD1, per 6 matching bases. The receptor's source is a human donor with HPV-associated anogenital cancer. The CDR3 corresponds to CASRLRADEGVETQYF. The base sequence is TGTGCCAGCAGGCTTCGGGCAGACGAGGGGGTCGAGACCCAGTACTTC. This CDR3, with the reference TRBV7-9 and TRBJ2-5 proteins standing in past its ends, gives the full variable domain DTGVSQNPRHKITKRGQNVTFRCDPISEHNRLYWYRQTLGQGPEFLTYFQNEAQLEKSRLLSDRFSAERPKGSFSTLEIQRTEQGDSAMYLCASRLRADEGVETQYFGPGTRLLVL.